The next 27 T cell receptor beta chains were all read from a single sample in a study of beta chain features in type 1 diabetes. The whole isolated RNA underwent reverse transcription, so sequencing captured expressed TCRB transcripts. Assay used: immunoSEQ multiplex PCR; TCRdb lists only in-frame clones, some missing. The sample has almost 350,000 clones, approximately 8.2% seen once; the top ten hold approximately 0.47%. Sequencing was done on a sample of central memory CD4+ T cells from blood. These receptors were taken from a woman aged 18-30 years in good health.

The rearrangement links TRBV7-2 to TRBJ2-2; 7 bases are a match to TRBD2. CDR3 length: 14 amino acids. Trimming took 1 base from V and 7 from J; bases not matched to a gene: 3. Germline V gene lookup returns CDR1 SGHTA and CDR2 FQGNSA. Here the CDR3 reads CASSLVREVGELFF. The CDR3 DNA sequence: TGTGCCAGCAGCTTAGTACGGGAGGTCGGGGAGCTGTTTTTT.

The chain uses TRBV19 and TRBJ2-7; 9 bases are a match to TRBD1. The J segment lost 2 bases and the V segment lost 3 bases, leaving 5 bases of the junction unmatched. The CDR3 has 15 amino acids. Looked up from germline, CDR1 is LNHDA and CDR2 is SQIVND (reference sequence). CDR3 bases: TGTGCCAGTAGTATGACCGGGACAGGGACCTACGAGCAGTACTTC. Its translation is CASSMTGTGTYEQYF.

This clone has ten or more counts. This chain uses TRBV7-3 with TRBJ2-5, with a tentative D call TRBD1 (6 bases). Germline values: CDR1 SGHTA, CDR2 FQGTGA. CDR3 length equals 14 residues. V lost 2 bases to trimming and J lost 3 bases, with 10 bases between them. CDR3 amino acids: CASSLQAGEETQYF. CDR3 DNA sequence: TGTGCCAGCAGCTTACAGGCAGGGGAAGAGACCCAGTACTTC.

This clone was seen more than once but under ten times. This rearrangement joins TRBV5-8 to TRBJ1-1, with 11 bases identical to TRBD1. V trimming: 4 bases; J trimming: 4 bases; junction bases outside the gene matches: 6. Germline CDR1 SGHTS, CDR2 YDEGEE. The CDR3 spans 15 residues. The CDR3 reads CASSPRDRGGTEAFF. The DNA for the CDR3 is TGTGCCAGCAGCCCCCGGGACAGGGGGGGCACTGAAGCTTTCTTT.

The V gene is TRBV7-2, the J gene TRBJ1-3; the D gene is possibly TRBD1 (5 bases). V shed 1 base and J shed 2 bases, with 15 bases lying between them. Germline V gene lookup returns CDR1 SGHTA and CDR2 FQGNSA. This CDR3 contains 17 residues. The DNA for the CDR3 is TGTGCCAGCAGCTTAGACTCCCAGGGCCGACCTGGAAACACCATATATTTT. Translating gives CASSLDSQGRPGNTIYF.

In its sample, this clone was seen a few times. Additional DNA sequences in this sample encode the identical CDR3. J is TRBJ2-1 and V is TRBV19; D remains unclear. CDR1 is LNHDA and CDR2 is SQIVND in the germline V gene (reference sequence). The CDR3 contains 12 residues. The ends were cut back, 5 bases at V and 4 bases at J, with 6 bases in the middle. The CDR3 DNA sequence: TGTGCCAGTAGTCCAGGATACAATGAGCAGTTCTTC. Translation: CASSPGYNEQFF.

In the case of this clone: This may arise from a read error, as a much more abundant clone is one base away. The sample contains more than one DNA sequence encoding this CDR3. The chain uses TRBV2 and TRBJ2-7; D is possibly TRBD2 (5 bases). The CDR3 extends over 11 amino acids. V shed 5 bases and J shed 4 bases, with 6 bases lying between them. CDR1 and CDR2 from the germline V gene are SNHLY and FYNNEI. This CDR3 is CASSTGYEQYF. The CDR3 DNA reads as TGTGCCAGCAGTACGGGGTACGAGCAGTACTTC.

CDR3 protein: CSAETGTSVKNEQFF. The CDR3 DNA sequence: TGCAGCGCAGAGACCGGGACTAGCGTAAAGAATGAGCAGTTCTTC. This sequence joins TRBV29-1 and TRBJ2-1, with TRBD2 matching 10 bases. The V gene's germline CDR1 is SQVTM and CDR2 ANQGSEA. V trimming: 7 bases; J trimming: 7 bases; junction bases outside the gene matches: 13. The CDR3 totals 15 residues.

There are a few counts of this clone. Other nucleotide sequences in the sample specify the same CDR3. CDR3 sequence: CASSLAGTYEQYF. Here the CDR3 DNA reads TGTGCCAGCAGCCTTGCGGGCACCTACGAGCAGTACTTC. This chain uses TRBV5-6 with TRBJ2-7; tentative D call: TRBD2 (5 bases). Germline lookup yields CDR1 SGHDT and CDR2 YYEEEE. The CDR3 has 13 residues. The V end was cut by 4 bases, the J end by 2 bases, with 10 bases between.

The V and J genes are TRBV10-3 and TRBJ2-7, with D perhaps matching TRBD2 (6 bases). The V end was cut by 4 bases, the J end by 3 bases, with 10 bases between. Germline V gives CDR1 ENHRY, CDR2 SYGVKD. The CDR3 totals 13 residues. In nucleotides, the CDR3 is TGTGCCATCAGTGCCGGACTAAACTACGAGCAGTACTTC. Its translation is CAISAGLNYEQYF.

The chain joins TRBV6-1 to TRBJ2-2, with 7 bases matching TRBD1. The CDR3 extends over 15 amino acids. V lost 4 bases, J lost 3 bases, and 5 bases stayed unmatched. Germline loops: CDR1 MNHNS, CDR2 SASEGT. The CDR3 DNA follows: TGTGCCAGCAGTGGCACAGGGGTTTACACCGGGGAGCTGTTTTTT. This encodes CASSGTGVYTGELFF.

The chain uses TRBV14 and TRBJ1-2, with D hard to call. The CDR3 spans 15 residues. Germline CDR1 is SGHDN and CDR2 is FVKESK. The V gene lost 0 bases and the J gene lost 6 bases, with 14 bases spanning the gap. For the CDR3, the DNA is TGTGCCAGCAGCCAAGATGGGCGAAGCCGAAATGGCTACACCTTC. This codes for CASSQDGRSRNGYTF.

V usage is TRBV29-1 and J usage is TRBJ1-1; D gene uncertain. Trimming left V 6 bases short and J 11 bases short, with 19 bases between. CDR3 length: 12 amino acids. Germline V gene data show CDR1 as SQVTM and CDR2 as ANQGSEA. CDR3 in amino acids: CSVYGYPLGAFF. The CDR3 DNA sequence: TGCAGCGTGTACGGATATCCACTTGGGGCTTTCTTT.

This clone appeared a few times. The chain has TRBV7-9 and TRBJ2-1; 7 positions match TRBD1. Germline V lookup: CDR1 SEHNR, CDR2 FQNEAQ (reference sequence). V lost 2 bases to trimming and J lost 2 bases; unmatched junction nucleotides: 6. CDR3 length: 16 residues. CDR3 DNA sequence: TGTGCCAGCAGCTTATCAGGGGGACGGGCCTACAATGAGCAGTTCTTC. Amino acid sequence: CASSLSGGRAYNEQFF.

The CDR3 loop reads CASSTDRGNQPQHF. Written as DNA, the CDR3 is TGTGCCAGCAGCACCGACAGGGGCAATCAGCCCCAGCATTTT. This chain links TRBV7-9 with TRBJ1-5; 7 nucleotides align to TRBD1. This CDR3 region has 14 residues. Germline V gene sequence: CDR1 SEHNR, CDR2 FQNEAQ (reference sequence). With 5 bases clipped from V and 2 bases from J, the junction kept 3 bases outside the gene matches.

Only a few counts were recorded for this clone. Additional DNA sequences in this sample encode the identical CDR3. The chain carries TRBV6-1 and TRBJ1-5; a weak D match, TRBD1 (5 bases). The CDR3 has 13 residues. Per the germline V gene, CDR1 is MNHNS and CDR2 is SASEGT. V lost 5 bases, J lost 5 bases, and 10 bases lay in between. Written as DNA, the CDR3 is TGTGCCAGCAGTATACAAGGGGATCAGCCCCAGCATTTT. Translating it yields CASSIQGDQPQHF.

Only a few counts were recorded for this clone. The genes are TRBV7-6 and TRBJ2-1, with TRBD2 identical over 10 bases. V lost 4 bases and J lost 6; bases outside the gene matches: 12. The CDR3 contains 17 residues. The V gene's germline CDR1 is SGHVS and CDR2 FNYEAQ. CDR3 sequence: CASSSQPTSGHSNEQFF. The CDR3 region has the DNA TGTGCCAGCAGCTCACAACCGACTAGCGGGCATAGCAATGAGCAGTTCTTC.

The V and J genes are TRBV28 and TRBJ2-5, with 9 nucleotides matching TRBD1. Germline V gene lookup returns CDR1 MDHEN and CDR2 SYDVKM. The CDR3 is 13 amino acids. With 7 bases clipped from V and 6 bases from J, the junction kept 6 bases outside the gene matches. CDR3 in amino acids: CASTLGQGQTQYF. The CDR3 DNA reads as TGTGCCAGCACATTGGGACAGGGCCAGACCCAGTACTTC. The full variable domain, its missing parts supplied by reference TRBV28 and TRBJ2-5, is DVKVTQSSRYLVKRTGEKVFLECVQDMDHENMFWYRQDPGLGLRLIYFSYDVKMKEKGDIPEGYSVSREKKERFSLILESASTNQTSMYLCASTLGQGQTQYFGPGTRLLVL.

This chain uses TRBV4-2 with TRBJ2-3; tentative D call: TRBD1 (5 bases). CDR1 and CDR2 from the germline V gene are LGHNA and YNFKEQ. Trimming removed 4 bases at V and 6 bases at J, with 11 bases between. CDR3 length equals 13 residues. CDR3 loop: CASSRQTADTQYF. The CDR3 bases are TGTGCCAGCAGCCGTCAGACAGCCGATACGCAGTATTTT.

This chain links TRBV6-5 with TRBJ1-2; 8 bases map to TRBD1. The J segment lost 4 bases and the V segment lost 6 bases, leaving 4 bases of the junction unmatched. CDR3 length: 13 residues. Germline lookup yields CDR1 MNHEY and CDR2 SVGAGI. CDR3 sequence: CASRAGGIYGYTF. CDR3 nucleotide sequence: TGTGCCAGCAGGGCAGGGGGCATCTATGGCTACACCTTC.

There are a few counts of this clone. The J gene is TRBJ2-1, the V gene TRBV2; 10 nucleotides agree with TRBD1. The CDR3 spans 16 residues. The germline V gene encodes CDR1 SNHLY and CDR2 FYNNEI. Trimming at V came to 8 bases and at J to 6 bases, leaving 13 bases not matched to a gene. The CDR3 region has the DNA TGTGCCAGCCAATTGAGGATGGGGACAGGGGCCAATGAGCAGTTCTTC. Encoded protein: CASQLRMGTGANEQFF.

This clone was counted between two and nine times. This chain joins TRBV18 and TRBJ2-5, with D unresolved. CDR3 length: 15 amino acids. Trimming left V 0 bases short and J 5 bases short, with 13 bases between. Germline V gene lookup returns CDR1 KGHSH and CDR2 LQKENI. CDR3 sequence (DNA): TGTGCCAGCTCACCACCTCCCTATTTGGGTGAGACCCAGTACTTC. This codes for CASSPPPYLGETQYF.

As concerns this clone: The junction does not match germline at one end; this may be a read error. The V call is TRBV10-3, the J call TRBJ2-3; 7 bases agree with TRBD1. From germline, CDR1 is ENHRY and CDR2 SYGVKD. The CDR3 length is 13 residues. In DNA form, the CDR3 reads TGTGCCATCAGTGAGTCGGGGACAGTTACGCAGTATTTT. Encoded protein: CAISESGTVTQYF.

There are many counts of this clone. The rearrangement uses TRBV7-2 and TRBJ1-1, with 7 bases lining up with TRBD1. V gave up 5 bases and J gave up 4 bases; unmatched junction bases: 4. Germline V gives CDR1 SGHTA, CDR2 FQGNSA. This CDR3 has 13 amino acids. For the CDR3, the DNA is TGTGCCAGCAGCACACACAGGGGCACTGAAGCTTTCTTT. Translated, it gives CASSTHRGTEAFF.

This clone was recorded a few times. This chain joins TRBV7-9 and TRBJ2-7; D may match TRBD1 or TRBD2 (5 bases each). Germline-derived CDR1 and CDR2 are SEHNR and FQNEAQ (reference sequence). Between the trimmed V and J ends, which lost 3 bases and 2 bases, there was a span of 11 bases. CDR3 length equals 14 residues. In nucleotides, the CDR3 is TGTGCCAGCAGCTTCGGGACGGGACCCTACGAGCAGTACTTC. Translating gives CASSFGTGPYEQYF.

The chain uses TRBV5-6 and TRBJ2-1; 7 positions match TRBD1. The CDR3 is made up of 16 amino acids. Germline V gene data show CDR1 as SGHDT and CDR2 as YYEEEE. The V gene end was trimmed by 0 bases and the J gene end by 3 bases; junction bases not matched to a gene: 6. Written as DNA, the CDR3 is TGTGCCAGCAGCTTGGCAAGACAGGGAATCTACAATGAGCAGTTCTTC. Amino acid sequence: CASSLARQGIYNEQFF.

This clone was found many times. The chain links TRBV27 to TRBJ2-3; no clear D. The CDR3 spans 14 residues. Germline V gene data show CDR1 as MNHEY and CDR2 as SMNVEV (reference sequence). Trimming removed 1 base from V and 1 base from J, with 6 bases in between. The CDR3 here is CASSLYKGTDTQYF. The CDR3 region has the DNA TGTGCCAGCAGTTTATATAAGGGCACAGATACGCAGTATTTT.